Listed below are T cell receptor beta chains from one sample, sequenced in a study of blood T cells in healthy people across ages. Each CDR3 protein is one row after TCRdb ran MiXCR on the 5' RACE reads. The sample lists some 890,000 distinct CDR3 sequences, about 29% seen once, with about 9.4% in the top ten. This same sample was also taken into another study, of T cells of mothers and their children.

The sample was blood. The receptors were sampled from a woman aged 35 to 49 in good health. Both conserved end residues are part of each CDR3. A D gene is named only where the DNA matches it firmly. Size tells how often a clone was seen (once, few, many) or the class of an expanded clone, and some rows leave it out.

TRBV6-6	TRBD2	NA	TRBJ2-3	CASCRLAAVTDTQYF	TGTGCCAGCTGTAGACTAGCGGCGGTCACAGATACGCAGTATTTT
TRBV20-1	NA	few	TRBJ2-1	CSARERGYNEQFF	TGCAGTGCTAGAGAGCGGGGCTACAATGAGCAGTTCTTC
TRBV20-1	NA	NA	TRBJ2-7	CSARAEGSYEQYF	TGCAGTGCTAGAGCAGAGGGGTCCTACGAGCAGTACTTC
TRBV20-1	TRBD2	NA	TRBJ2-5	CSASLAGGQETQYF	TGCAGTGCTAGTCTAGCGGGGGGGCAAGAAACCCAGTACTTC
TRBV4-1	NA	few	TRBJ1-5	CASSQDGGAQPQHF	TGCGCCAGCAGCCAAGATGGGGGGGCACAGCCCCAGCATTTT
TRBV3-1	NA	many	TRBJ2-5	CASRTDGRETQYF	TGTGCCAGCAGGACTGACGGTAGAGAGACCCAGTACTTC
TRBV20-1	NA	few	TRBJ2-4	CSASGLAKNIQYF	TGCAGTGCCAGCGGTCTAGCCAAAAACATTCAGTACTTC
TRBV7-8	TRBD1	NA	TRBJ2-3	CASSRDRGPSTDTQYF	TGTGCCAGCAGCAGAGACAGGGGACCTAGCACAGATACGCAGTATTTT
TRBV28	TRBD1	many	TRBJ2-7	CASPPSGTGKESTYEQYF	TGTGCCAGTCCACCCTCGGGGACAGGGAAAGAGAGCACCTACGAGCAGTACTTC
TRBV20-1	TRBD2	NA	TRBJ2-2	CSASGGSETGELFF	TGCAGTGCTAGTGGCGGGAGCGAGACCGGGGAGCTGTTTTTT
TRBV20-1	NA	few	TRBJ1-2	CSARESGSPLYGYTF	TGCAGTGCTAGAGAGAGTGGCTCACCTCTCTATGGCTACACCTTC
TRBV29-1	NA	many	TRBJ2-5	CSVDVGAETQYF	TGCAGCGTTGATGTAGGGGCGGAGACCCAGTACTTC
TRBV20-1	NA	many	TRBJ2-3	CSANRDRSTDTQYF	TGCAGTGCTAACAGGGACCGCAGCACAGATACGCAGTATTTT
TRBV9	NA	NA	TRBJ2-3	CASSPWGTSTDTQYF	TGTGCCAGCAGCCCATGGGGGACAAGCACAGATACGCAGTATTTT
TRBV4-2	TRBD2	many	TRBJ2-7	CASSQDHEAGGSYEQYF	TGTGCCAGCAGCCAAGATCATGAAGCGGGGGGCTCCTACGAGCAGTACTTC
TRBV7-9	NA	few	TRBJ2-1	CASRSVGSYNEQFF	TGTGCCAGCAGATCAGTGGGGTCCTACAATGAGCAGTTCTTC
TRBV10-3	NA	many	TRBJ1-1	CAISESSGLPEAFF	TGTGCCATCAGTGAGTCTAGCGGTCTGCCTGAAGCTTTCTTT